This T cell receptor beta chain derives from a study of Graves' ophthalmopathy and Graves' hyperthyroidism. The study, taken as a whole, reports: Appearing in blood as well were most expanded thyroid clonotypes above 0.001 frequency.

This clonotype was seen only a few times. The target antigen is unknown. From RNA, the CDR3 regions of TCR beta chains were amplified and sequenced. The first-round RT-PCR employed HTBI primers together with the Qiagen OneStep RT-PCR kit. A multiplex PCR was then performed as the second round. TCRdb re-called the multiplex PCR reads with MiXCR, one entry per CDR3 protein. The sample lists 900,000 to 1,200,000 distinct CDR3 sequences, about 38% seen once, with roughly 10% in the top ten. CDR3 length equals 15 residues. V trimming: 6 bases; J trimming: 7 bases; junction bases outside the gene matches: 8. Diagnosis was based on clinical symptoms, serum thyroxine, TRAb, thyroid ultrasound and orbital computed tomography.

This chain uses TRBV12-3 or TRBV12-4 with TRBJ2-5, with TRBD2 identical over 13 bases. The receptor's source is an adult man with Graves' hyperthyroidism. The sequencing sample was made of peripheral blood or thyroid tissue (not recorded which). CDR3 loop: CASSLAGLAGLTQYF. The CDR3 bases are TGTGCCAGCAGCCTAGCGGGACTAGCGGGGTTGACCCAGTACTTC.